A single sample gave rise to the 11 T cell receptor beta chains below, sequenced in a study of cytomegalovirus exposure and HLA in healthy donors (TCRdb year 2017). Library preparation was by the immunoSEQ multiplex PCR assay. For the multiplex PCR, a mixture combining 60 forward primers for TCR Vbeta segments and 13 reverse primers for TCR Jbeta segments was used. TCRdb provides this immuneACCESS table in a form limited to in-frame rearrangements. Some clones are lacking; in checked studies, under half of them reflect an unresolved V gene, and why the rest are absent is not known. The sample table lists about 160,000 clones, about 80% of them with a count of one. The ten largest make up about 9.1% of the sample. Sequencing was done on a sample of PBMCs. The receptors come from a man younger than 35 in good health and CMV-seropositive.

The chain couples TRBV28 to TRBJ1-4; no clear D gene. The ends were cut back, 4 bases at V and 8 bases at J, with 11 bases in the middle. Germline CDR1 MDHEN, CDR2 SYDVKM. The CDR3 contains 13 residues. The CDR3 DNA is TGTGCCAGCAGTTCATCAATCCGGGAAAAACTGTTTTTT. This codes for CASSSSIREKLFF. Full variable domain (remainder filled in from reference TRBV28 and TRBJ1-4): DVKVTQSSRYLVKRTGEKVFLECVQDMDHENMFWYRQDPGLGLRLIYFSYDVKMKEKGDIPEGYSVSREKKERFSLILESASTNQTSMYLCASSSSIREKLFFGSGTQLSVL.

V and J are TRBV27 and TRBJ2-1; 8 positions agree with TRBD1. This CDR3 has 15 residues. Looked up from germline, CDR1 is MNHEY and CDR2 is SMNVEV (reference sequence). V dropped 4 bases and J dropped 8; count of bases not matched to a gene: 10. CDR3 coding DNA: TGTGCCAGCAGTTCGGGACAGGAGGGGCCCTATGAGCAGTTCTTC. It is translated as CASSSGQEGPYEQFF.

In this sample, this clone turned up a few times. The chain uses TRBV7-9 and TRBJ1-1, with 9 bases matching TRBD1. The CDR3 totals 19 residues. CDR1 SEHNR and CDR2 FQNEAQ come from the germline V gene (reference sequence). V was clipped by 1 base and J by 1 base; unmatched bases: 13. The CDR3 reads CASSLGGLRQGVQNTEAFF. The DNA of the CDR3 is TGTGCCAGCAGCTTAGGAGGGCTAAGACAGGGGGTCCAGAACACTGAAGCTTTCTTT.

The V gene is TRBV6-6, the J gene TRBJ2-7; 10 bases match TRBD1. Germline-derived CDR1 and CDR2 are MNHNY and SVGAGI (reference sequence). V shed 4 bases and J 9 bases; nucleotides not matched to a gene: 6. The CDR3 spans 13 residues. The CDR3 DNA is TGTGCCAGCAGTTCTTCTGGACAGGGGGGGCAGTACTTC. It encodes CASSSSGQGGQYF.

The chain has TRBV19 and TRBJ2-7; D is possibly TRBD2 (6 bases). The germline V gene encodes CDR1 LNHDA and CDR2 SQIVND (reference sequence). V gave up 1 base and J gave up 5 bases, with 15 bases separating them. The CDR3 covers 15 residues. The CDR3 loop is CASSIGGREIDEQYF. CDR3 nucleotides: TGTGCCAGTAGTATAGGGGGACGGGAGATTGACGAGCAGTACTTC.

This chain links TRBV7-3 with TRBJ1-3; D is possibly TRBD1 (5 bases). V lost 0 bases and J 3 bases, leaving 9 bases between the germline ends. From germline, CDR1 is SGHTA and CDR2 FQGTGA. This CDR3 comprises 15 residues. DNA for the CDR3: TGTGCCAGCAGCTTAACGAGCAGGGTTGGAAACACCATATATTTT. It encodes CASSLTSRVGNTIYF. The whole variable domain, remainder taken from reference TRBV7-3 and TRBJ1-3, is GAGVSQTPSNKVTEKGKYVELRCDPISGHTALYWYRQSLGQGPEFLIYFQGTGAADDSGLPNDRFFAVRPEGSVSTLKIQRTERGDSAVYLCASSLTSRVGNTIYFGEGSWLTVV.

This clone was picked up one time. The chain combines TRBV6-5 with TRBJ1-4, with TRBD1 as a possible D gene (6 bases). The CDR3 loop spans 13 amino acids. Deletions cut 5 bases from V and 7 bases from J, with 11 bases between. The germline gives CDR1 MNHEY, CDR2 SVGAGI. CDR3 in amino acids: CASSRTRGEKLFF. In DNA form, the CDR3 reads TGTGCCAGCAGTCGAACCAGGGGTGAAAAACTGTTTTTT.

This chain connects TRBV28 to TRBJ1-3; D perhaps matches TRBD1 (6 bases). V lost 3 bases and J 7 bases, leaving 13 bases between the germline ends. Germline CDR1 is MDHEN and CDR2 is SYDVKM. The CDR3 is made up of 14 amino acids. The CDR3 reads CASSFGGARNTIYF. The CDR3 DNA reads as TGTGCCAGCAGTTTCGGGGGGGCGAGGAACACCATATATTTT.

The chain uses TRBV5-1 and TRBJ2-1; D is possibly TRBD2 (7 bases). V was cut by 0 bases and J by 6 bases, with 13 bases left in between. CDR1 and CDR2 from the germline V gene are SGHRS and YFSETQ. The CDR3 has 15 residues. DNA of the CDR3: TGCGCCAGCAGCTTGGAGAGGGGGGGGCTCAATGAGCAGTTCTTC. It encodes CASSLERGGLNEQFF.

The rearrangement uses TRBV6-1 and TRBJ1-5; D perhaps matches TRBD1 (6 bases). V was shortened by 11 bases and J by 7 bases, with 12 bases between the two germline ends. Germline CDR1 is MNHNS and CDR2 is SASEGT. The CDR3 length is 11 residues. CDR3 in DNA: TGTGCCCGGGGGGACATGCAGCCCCAGCATTTT. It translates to CARGDMQPQHF.

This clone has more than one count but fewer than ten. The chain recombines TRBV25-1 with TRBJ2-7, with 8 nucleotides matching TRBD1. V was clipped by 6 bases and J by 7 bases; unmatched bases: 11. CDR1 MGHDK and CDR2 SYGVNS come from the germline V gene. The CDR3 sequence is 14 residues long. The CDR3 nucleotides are TGTGCCAGCAGCCACACAGGGGGAATTGGAGAGCAGTACTTC. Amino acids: CASSHTGGIGEQYF.